Listed below are T cell receptor beta chains from one sample, sequenced in a study of blood T cell repertoires in COVID-19. Clones were sequenced by immunoSEQ multiplex PCR, and TCRdb holds only the in-frame ones, with some missing. The table has tens of thousands of clones, roughly 87% seen once; the top ten hold approximately 0.56%. The sequenced sample was peripheral blood. These receptors were taken from a man aged 50 to 59 with COVID-19, enrolled during active disease. Both conserved end residues are part of each CDR3. The D gene is left open where the match is weak. Size is stated for part of the rows, as once, few or many counts, or as a class when the clone is expanded.

j_call d_call v_call clone_size cdr3_nt cdr3_aa
TRBJ2-5 TRBD1 TRBV12-3/TRBV12-4 - TGTGCCAGCAACCGACAGGGTGAGGAGACCCAGTACTTC CASNRQGEETQYF
TRBJ2-3 TRBD2 TRBV6-6 once TGTGCCAGCAGTCCCGACAGGGACCTAGCGGGAGCAGATACGCAGTATTTT CASSPDRDLAGADTQYF
TRBJ1-2 TRBD1 TRBV28 - TGTGCCAGCAGTACTGGACAGGGGGCCGATGGCTACACCTTC CASSTGQGADGYTF
TRBJ2-7 TRBD1 TRBV6-5 - TGTGCCAGCGGTCAGACAGGGACCTACGAGCAGTACTTC CASGQTGTYEQYF
TRBJ1-1 - TRBV19 - TGTGCCAGTACCCGGGGAGCCTTTCAATCTGAAGCTTTCTTT CASTRGAFQSEAFF
TRBJ1-2 TRBD1 TRBV5-1 few TGCGCCAGCAGCTTGCAGGGGACAGTCTATGGCTACACCTTC CASSLQGTVYGYTF
TRBJ2-1 TRBD2 TRBV28 - TGTGCCAGCAGTTTTACACCGGGACTAGCGGGGTTAAGCTCCTACAATGAGCAGTTCTTC CASSFTPGLAGLSSYNEQFF
TRBJ2-3 - TRBV20-1 few TGCAGTGCTAGTGGCGGAACCACAGATACGCAGTATTTT CSASGGTTDTQYF
TRBJ2-2 TRBD2 TRBV5-1 - TGCGCCAGCAGCTTGGACGGGGGGAGCACCGGGGAGCTGTTTTTT CASSLDGGSTGELFF
TRBJ2-3 TRBD2 TRBV7-6 - TGTGCCAGCAGCGCCCAGAGGGGGACTAGCGAGCGCACAGATACGCAGTATTTT CASSAQRGTSERTDTQYF
TRBJ1-2 TRBD1 TRBV4-1 - TGCGCCAGCAGCCAAGCGGCCCGGGGACAGCGAGATGGCTACACCTTC CASSQAARGQRDGYTF
TRBJ1-5 - TRBV19 few TGTGCCAGTAGACGACAGGCCGCCACTCATAGCAATCAGCCCCAGCATTTT CASRRQAATHSNQPQHF
TRBJ2-1 - TRBV29-1 - TGCAGCGTTGTCCCTTTCGGACAAGATTACAATGAGCAGTTCTTC CSVVPFGQDYNEQFF
TRBJ1-5 TRBD1 TRBV12-5 - TGTGCTAGTGGTCCTGGACAGGTTCTGGGAAGCAATCAGCCCCAGCATTTT CASGPGQVLGSNQPQHF
TRBJ1-1 - TRBV28 - TGTGCCAGCAGGCCCCACGACAGACGGGAAGCTTTCTTT CASRPHDRREAFF
TRBJ2-1 - TRBV18 - TGTGCCAGCTCACCACTTACGGGTTCCTACAATGAGCAGTTCTTC CASSPLTGSYNEQFF
TRBJ2-7 - TRBV11-2 - TGTGCCAGCAGCTTAGAATGGAGGATCGCCGAGCAGTACTTC CASSLEWRIAEQYF
TRBJ2-3 - TRBV14 - TGTGCCAGCAGCCTCCCCGGGGGGCAAGCAGATACGCAGTATTTT CASSLPGGQADTQYF
TRBJ2-1 TRBD2 TRBV3-1/TRBV3-2 - TGTGCCAGCAGAAGGACTAGCGGGAGCCATGAGCAGTTCTTC CASRRTSGSHEQFF
TRBJ2-1 TRBD2 TRBV9 - TGTGCCAGCAGCGTCGGACTAGCGGGAGTCGGCAATGAGCAGTTCTTC CASSVGLAGVGNEQFF
TRBJ1-1 - TRBV5-6 - TGTGCCAGCAGCTTGCGGGGGATAGGGACTGAAGCTTTCTTT CASSLRGIGTEAFF
TRBJ2-5 TRBD1 TRBV3-1/TRBV3-2 - TGTGCCAGCAGCCGTCACGGGACAGAAGGCAAAGAGACCCAGTACTTC CASSRHGTEGKETQYF
TRBJ1-4 - TRBV29-1 - TGCAGCGTTGGGGCGGGGCCAAATGAAAAACTGTTTTTT CSVGAGPNEKLFF
TRBJ1-2 - TRBV4-2 - TGTGCCAGCAGCCAATTGGACACTTACTATGGCTACACCTTC CASSQLDTYYGYTF